Many counts were recorded for the clone carrying this T cell receptor (beta chain). Its specificity is not known. The data derive from a study of molecular identifiers for immune sequencing clone quantification. Study outcomes and limitations: Clones carrying above 20 RNA copies accounted for over 99% of effector molecules, under 1% in naive cells.

Trimming removed 5 bases from V and 7 bases from J; junction bases left unmatched: 10. The CDR3 sequence is 14 residues long. Both previously described methods and listed TCR primers were employed to make bulk TCR libraries. TCRdb reprocessed the PCR reads via MiXCR and lists one record per CDR3 protein. The table includes a few hundred thousand distinct CDR3 sequences, 24% detected once. Sequenced input: naive CD8+ T cells from blood, with Jurkat cell RNA spiked in. Subset meaning: FACS-sorted CD8+CD4-CCR7+CD45RA+ naive T cells. The sequence was collected from a human donor in good health. Some libraries in this study had Jurkat cell RNA spiked in. V is TRBV12-3 or TRBV12-4 and J is TRBJ2-5; TRBD2 agrees at 7 bases. CDR3 DNA: TGTGCCAGCAGTCCGAGACTAGCCCGTAGGACCCAGTACTTC. Its translation: CASSPRLARRTQYF.